The 20 T cell receptor beta chains below all came from one sample that was sequenced in a study of cytomegalovirus exposure and HLA in healthy donors (dated by TCRdb to about 2017). Receptors were amplified or captured by the immunoSEQ multiplex PCR assay. The multiplex PCR relied on a mix of 60 forward primers for TCR Vbeta segments and 13 reverse primers for TCR Jbeta segments. This is the immuneACCESS table as TCRdb keeps it, with only in-frame sequences that have V and J called. A part of the clones is gone; compared with another copy, unresolved V genes explain less than half, and the rest is unexplained. The table for this sample lists more than 85,000 clones. Of the sample, just over 5.5% is held by the ten largest clones. The sample taken for sequencing was PBMCs. These receptors were collected from a girl between 5 and 17 years old in good health and CMV-seropositive.

The V and J genes are TRBV7-9 and TRBJ2-7; the D gene is possibly TRBD1 (6 bases). CDR3 length: 14 amino acids. Trimming took 5 bases from V and 0 from J, leaving 11 bases between them. Germline loops: CDR1 SEHNR, CDR2 FQNEAQ (reference sequence). CDR3: CASSKQGDSYEQYF. In DNA form, the CDR3 reads TGTGCCAGCAGCAAACAGGGAGACTCCTACGAGCAGTACTTC.

The J gene is TRBJ2-1, the V gene TRBV15; D is possibly TRBD2 (5 bases). The CDR3 is made up of 15 amino acids. The ends were cut back, 5 bases at V and 5 bases at J, with 16 bases in the middle. Per the germline V gene, CDR1 is LNHNV and CDR2 is YYDKDF (reference sequence). CDR3: CATSDRERADNEQFF. The CDR3, as DNA: TGTGCCACCAGCGACCGGGAAAGAGCAGACAATGAGCAGTTCTTC.

The V and J genes are TRBV6-5 and TRBJ2-3; 10 positions match TRBD2. The germline V gene encodes CDR1 MNHEY and CDR2 SVGAGI. V dropped 6 bases and J dropped 5; count of bases not matched to a gene: 8. The CDR3 spans 15 residues. The CDR3 here is CASSTTSGVVDTQYF. The CDR3 DNA reads as TGTGCCAGCAGCACCACTAGCGGGGTAGTAGATACGCAGTATTTT.

The chain couples TRBV6-1 to TRBJ1-1; unclear D gene. The CDR3 runs to 15 residues. Trimming took 0 bases from V and 4 from J, leaving 12 bases between them. Germline-derived CDR1 and CDR2 are MNHNS and SASEGT. The chain's CDR3 is CASSEAQGARTEAFF. The DNA of the CDR3 is TGTGCCAGCAGTGAAGCGCAAGGAGCGCGCACTGAAGCTTTCTTT.

CDR3 coding DNA: TGTGCCAGCTCACCAAATCGTCGAGTGACTAGCACAGATACGCAGTATTTT. It is translated as CASSPNRRVTSTDTQYF. This sequence joins TRBV18 and TRBJ2-3; D uncertain. V dropped 2 bases and J dropped 0 bases, with 15 bases sitting between them. The CDR3 runs 17 residues. Germline assignment: CDR1 KGHSH and CDR2 LQKENI.

The rearrangement joins TRBV28 to TRBJ1-2; the D is unclear. CDR3 length: 12 amino acids. From germline, CDR1 is MDHEN and CDR2 SYDVKM. Between the trimmed V and J ends, which lost 2 bases and 8 bases, there was a span of 9 bases. The CDR3 reads CASSLNRGGYTF. CDR3 DNA: TGTGCCAGCAGTTTAAATCGCGGCGGCTACACCTTC.

The rearrangement uses TRBV29-1 and TRBJ1-2; D is unclear. The germline V and J ends were trimmed by 2 bases and 4 bases, with 5 bases remaining between them. From germline, CDR1 is SQVTM and CDR2 ANQGSEA. This CDR3 contains 11 residues. CDR3: CSVESGYGYTF. DNA of the CDR3: TGCAGCGTTGAATCAGGCTATGGCTACACCTTC.

V usage is TRBV5-6 and J usage is TRBJ2-7; possible D gene TRBD2, 5 bases. CDR1 and CDR2 from the germline V gene are SGHDT and YYEEEE. CDR3 length: 14 amino acids. CDR3 nucleotides: TGTGCATCGGCCCCCGGGGTGGCCAGCTACGAGCAGTACGTC. Encoded protein: CASAPGVASYEQYV.

CDR3 sequence: CASSIWGQNGYTF. The CDR3 DNA sequence: TGTGCCAGTAGTATTTGGGGACAGAATGGCTACACCTTC. This chain uses TRBV19 with TRBJ1-2; 7 nucleotides match TRBD1. The J segment lost 6 bases and the V segment lost 3 bases, leaving 4 bases of the junction unmatched. The CDR3 spans 13 residues. Germline-derived CDR1 and CDR2 are LNHDA and SQIVND (reference sequence).

With regard to this clone: Other DNA sequences in the same sample also yield this CDR3. V is TRBV7-9 and J is TRBJ1-1; D perhaps matches TRBD1 (6 bases). V lost 6 bases to trimming and J lost 0 bases, with 11 bases between them. The CDR3 extends over 14 amino acids. The germline V gene encodes CDR1 SEHNR and CDR2 FQNEAQ (reference sequence). The CDR3 is CASSPGQMNTEAFF. CDR3 DNA sequence: TGTGCCAGCAGTCCTGGACAGATGAACACTGAAGCTTTCTTT.

The rearrangement uses TRBV15 and TRBJ2-5, with a tentative D call TRBD1 (8 bases). CDR1 LNHNV and CDR2 YYDKDF come from the germline V gene (reference sequence). With 1 base removed from V and 5 bases from J, the gap between germline ends came to 14 bases. This CDR3 has 15 amino acids. The CDR3 DNA reads TGTGCCACCAGCAGAGTGACAGGGGAGGGGGAGACCCAGTACTTC. Amino acid sequence: CATSRVTGEGETQYF.

The J gene is TRBJ2-2, the V gene TRBV19; 7 bases line up with TRBD2. CDR3 size: 16 residues. V was pared by 2 bases and J by 1 base, with 4 bases of the junction left unmatched. CDR1 is LNHDA and CDR2 is SQIVND in the germline V gene (reference sequence). CDR3 in DNA: TGTGCCAGTAGTATATCGAGCGGGGAGAACACCGGGGAGCTGTTTTTT. It codes for CASSISSGENTGELFF.

This clone is labeled medium-sized based on frequency. This chain's CDR3 is CASSLVYVATGEQYF. CDR3 bases: TGTGCCAGCAGCTTAGTGTACGTAGCGACGGGTGAGCAGTACTTC. The rearrangement uses TRBV7-9 and TRBJ2-7; D perhaps matches TRBD2 (5 bases). The CDR3 runs to 15 residues. Between the trimmed V and J ends, which lost 1 base and 7 bases, there was a span of 17 bases. Germline lookup yields CDR1 SEHNR and CDR2 FQNEAQ (reference sequence).

The chain couples TRBV18 to TRBJ2-7, with a weak D call TRBD1 (6 bases). From germline, CDR1 is KGHSH and CDR2 LQKENI. The CDR3 runs 13 residues. The ends were cut back, 4 bases at V and 2 bases at J, with 9 bases in the middle. CDR3 residues: CASSLGATYEQYV. CDR3 coding DNA: TGTGCCAGCTCACTGGGGGCCACCTACGAGCAGTACGTC.

This chain uses TRBV30 with TRBJ2-5; TRBD2 matches 8 bases. There are 15 residues in the CDR3. Germline-derived CDR1 and CDR2 are GTSNPN and SVGIG (reference sequence). V gave up 0 bases and J gave up 1 base; unmatched junction bases: 4. The CDR3 coding sequence is TGTGCCTGGAGTGTCGGGGGGGGATCCCAAGAGACCCAGTACTTC. It yields the protein CAWSVGGGSQETQYF.

CDR3 amino acids: CASSPAGTGELFF. CDR3 sequence (DNA): TGTGCCAGCAGTCCGGCGGGGACCGGGGAGCTGTTTTTT. The chain joins TRBV28 to TRBJ2-2; a weak D match, TRBD2 (6 bases). CDR3 length: 13 amino acids. V was clipped by 5 bases and J by 5 bases, with 9 bases between them. Per germline, CDR1 MDHEN and CDR2 SYDVKM.

The chain uses TRBV4-1 and TRBJ2-1; 12 positions agree with TRBD2. This CDR3 is built from 16 residues. Per germline, CDR1 MGHRA and CDR2 YSYEKL. V lost 0 bases, J lost 10 bases, and 7 bases stayed unmatched. CDR3 DNA sequence: TGCGCCAGCAGCCAAGATAAACTAGCGGGGGGCAAAGAGCAGTTCTTC. Translation: CASSQDKLAGGKEQFF.

The rearrangement links TRBV5-5 to TRBJ1-5; the D is unclear. The CDR3 covers 14 residues. Germline assignment: CDR1 SGHKS and CDR2 YYEKEE (reference sequence). V gave up 0 bases and J gave up 4 bases, with 8 bases separating them. CDR3 amino acids: CASSLGGGNQPQHF. The DNA of the CDR3 is TGTGCCAGCAGCTTGGGCGGTGGGAATCAGCCCCAGCATTTT.

The V and J genes are TRBV2 and TRBJ1-5; D is unresolved. There are 14 residues in the CDR3. V was shortened by 5 bases and J by 2 bases, with 10 bases between the two germline ends. From germline, CDR1 is SNHLY and CDR2 FYNNEI. CDR3 nucleotide sequence: TGTGCCAGCAGTCCGCAGACTGGCAATCAGCCCCAGCATTTT. Translating gives CASSPQTGNQPQHF.

J is TRBJ1-2 and V is TRBV9, with D tentatively TRBD1 (5 bases). The germline V and J ends were trimmed by 1 base and 7 bases, with 14 bases remaining between them. The CDR3 runs 14 residues. Germline V gene data show CDR1 as SGDLS and CDR2 as YYNGEE. In DNA, the CDR3 is TGTGCCAGCAGCGTATCGGGCAGGGTCTCTGGCTACACCTTC. It yields the protein CASSVSGRVSGYTF.